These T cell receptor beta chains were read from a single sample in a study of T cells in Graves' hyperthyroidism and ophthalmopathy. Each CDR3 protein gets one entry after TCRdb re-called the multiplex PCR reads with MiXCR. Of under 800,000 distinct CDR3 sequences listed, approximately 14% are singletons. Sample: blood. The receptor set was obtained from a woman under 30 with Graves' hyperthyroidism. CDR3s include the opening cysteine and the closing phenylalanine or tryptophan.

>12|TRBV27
CASSLDGRKQYF
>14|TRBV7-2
CASSFRSGQETQYF
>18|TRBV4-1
CASSPLRGGSTSYNEQFF
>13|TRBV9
CASSAGDSYEQYF
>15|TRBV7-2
CASSATGTDTGELFF
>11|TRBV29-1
CSVSRSYGYTF
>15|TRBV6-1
CASSNSGRSTDTQYF
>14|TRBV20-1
CSANPGTGRTEAFF
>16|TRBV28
CASSLSGVRGRWTQYF
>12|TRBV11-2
CASSPPSVEQYF
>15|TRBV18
CASSPPTEITDTQYF
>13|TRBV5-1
CASSLVPDTEAFF
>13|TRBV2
CASSGGPTQPQHF
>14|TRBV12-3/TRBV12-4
CASHPSAVDNEQFF
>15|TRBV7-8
CASSAHRGKNTEAFF
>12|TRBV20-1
CSGSDRRETQYF
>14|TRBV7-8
CASSSHGYSYEQYF
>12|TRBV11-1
CASSWTGAEQYF
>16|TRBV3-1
CASSQELGTGSETQYF
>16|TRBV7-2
CASSLGDRATKNIQYF
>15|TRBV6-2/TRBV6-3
CASSYTGLSTDTQYF
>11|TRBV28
CASSRGDEQFF
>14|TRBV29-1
CSVAWTTTYNEQFF
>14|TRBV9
CASSLTVSGNTIYF
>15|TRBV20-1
CSARDSGGLNTEAFF
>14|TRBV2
CAHQFSPAEGPQYF
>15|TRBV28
CASRPGRPTPYGYTF
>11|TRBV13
CASSFQDTQYF
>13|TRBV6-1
CASSTDGAYEQYF
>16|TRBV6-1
CASSDWPRGLVGELFF
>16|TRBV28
CASSFFLPAGANVLTF
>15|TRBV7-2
CASSWGASGSSEQFF
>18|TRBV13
CASSYTLETLEKDNEQFF
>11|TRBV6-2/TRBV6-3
CASSPGTQQFF
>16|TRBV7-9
CASSSGEGGTNEKLFF
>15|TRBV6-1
CASSYGQGENSPLHF
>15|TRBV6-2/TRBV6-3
CASSYSYGKKETQYF
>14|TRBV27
CASISGIGFTEAFF
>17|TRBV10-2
CASSEEGYGGLNTEAFF
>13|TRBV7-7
CASSLSRAGEQFF
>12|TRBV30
CAWGKGIAGYTF
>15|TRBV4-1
CASSQLEGSNQPQHF
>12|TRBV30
CASGPINEKLFF
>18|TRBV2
CASRFPVAGGPSYNEQFF
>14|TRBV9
CASSVSDMRNIQYF
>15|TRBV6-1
CASGNQGTGVYEQYF
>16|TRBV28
CASISLRVNSGNTIYF
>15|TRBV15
CATVDRAAGANVLTF
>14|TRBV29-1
CSVVGRDRAYEQYF
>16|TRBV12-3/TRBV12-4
CASSHTYRTDQYEQYF
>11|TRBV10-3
CAISEGYEQYF
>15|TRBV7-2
CASSNRTVGNQPQHF
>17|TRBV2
CASSGDSLHNSNQPQHF
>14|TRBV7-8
CASSEDTPQETQYF
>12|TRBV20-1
CSAPTSGYEQFF
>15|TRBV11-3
CASSLDSLSNSPLHF
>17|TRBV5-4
CASSWGLGREEGNEQYF